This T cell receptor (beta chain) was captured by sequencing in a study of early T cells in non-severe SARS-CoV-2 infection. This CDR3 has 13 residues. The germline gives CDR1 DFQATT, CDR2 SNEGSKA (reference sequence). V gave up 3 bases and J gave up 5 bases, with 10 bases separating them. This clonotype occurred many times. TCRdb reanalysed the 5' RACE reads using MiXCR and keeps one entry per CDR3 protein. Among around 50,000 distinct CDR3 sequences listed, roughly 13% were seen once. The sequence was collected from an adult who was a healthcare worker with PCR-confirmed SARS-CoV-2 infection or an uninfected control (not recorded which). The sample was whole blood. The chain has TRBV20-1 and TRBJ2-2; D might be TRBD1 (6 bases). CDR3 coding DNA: TGCAGTGCTAGTTACCAGGGGACCGGGGAGCTGTTTTTT. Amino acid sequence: CSASYQGTGELFF.